Below are 21 T cell receptor beta chains sequenced from a single sample in a study of OX40 agonist ivuxolimab in advanced cancers. The data were produced by immunoSEQ multiplex PCR, yet TCRdb's version contains in-frame clones alone and is incomplete. The sample gives about 21,000 clones, around 82% of which show up once; roughly 9% is in the top ten. Sequenced here: CD4+ or CD8+ T cells sorted from blood, sampled in a trial of the OX40 agonist ivuxolimab. Source of these receptors: an adult with an advanced solid tumor such as melanoma, head and neck, liver or kidney cancer.

V and J are TRBV5-1 and TRBJ1-5, with D possibly matching TRBD1 (6 bases). CDR1 is SGHRS, CDR2 YFSETQ, per germline. The CDR3 length is 15 residues. V was clipped by 0 bases and J by 3 bases, with 10 bases between them. In nucleotides, the CDR3 is TGCGCCAGCAGCTTGGGACAGGCGAACAATCAGCCCCAGCATTTT. Translated, it gives CASSLGQANNQPQHF.

This sequence joins TRBV7-6 and TRBJ1-2; D not certain. This CDR3 comprises 15 residues. Germline V gene lookup returns CDR1 SGHVS and CDR2 FNYEAQ. Trimming left V 1 base short and J 4 bases short, with 13 bases between. DNA for the CDR3: TGTGCCAGCAGCTTAGATACGGGAAAGGGCTATGGCTACACCTTC. Protein product: CASSLDTGKGYGYTF.

The rearrangement uses TRBV7-9 and TRBJ1-2; D not resolved. In germline, CDR1 is SEHNR, CDR2 FQNEAQ (reference sequence). The V gene lost 3 bases and the J gene lost 4 bases, with 24 bases spanning the gap. This CDR3 is built from 18 residues. The CDR3 DNA sequence: TGTGCCAGCAGCTTCAGAGTTGCCCCCATCGGGCAAGGCTATGGCTACACCTTC. Amino acid sequence: CASSFRVAPIGQGYGYTF.

This rearrangement joins TRBV19 to TRBJ1-3; 7 bases agree with TRBD1. This CDR3 has 18 amino acids. Germline lookup yields CDR1 LNHDA and CDR2 SQIVND (reference sequence). V lost 1 base, J lost 0 bases, and 9 bases stayed unmatched. The DNA for the CDR3 is TGTGCCAGTAGTATAGTCTCGCGACAGGGAATCTCTGGAAACACCATATATTTT. Translating gives CASSIVSRQGISGNTIYF.

The CDR3, as DNA: TGTGCCAGCTCACCAACGGGACAGGGGGCCGGTGGCTACACCTTC. Residues: CASSPTGQGAGGYTF. The chain carries TRBV18 and TRBJ1-2, with TRBD1 matching 12 bases. The J segment lost 7 bases and the V segment lost 2 bases, leaving 5 bases of the junction unmatched. This CDR3 is 15 amino acids long. Germline assignment: CDR1 KGHSH and CDR2 LQKENI. Full variable domain (missing parts from reference TRBV18 and TRBJ1-2): NAGVMQNPRHLVRRRGQEARLRCSPMKGHSHVYWYRQLPEEGLKFMVYLQKENIIDESGMPKERFSAEFPKEGPSILRIQQVVRGDSAAYFCASSPTGQGAGGYTFGSGTRLTVV.

The rearrangement joins TRBV6-5 to TRBJ2-1; 14 bases align to TRBD2. V lost 4 bases, J lost 8 bases, and 7 bases stayed unmatched. From germline, CDR1 is MNHEY and CDR2 SVGAGI. This CDR3 has 16 residues. CDR3 DNA: TGTGCCAGCAGTTTTACCGGGACTAGCGGGGGCCATGAGCAGTTCTTC. As protein: CASSFTGTSGGHEQFF.

This chain uses TRBV6-5 with TRBJ2-5, with 10 bases that match TRBD2. Looked up from germline, CDR1 is MNHEY and CDR2 is SVGAGI. Unmatched junction bases numbered 4, after V lost 6 bases and J lost 0 bases. The CDR3 length is 15 residues. The DNA of the CDR3 is TGTGCCAGCAGCGATAGCGGGGGGTACCAAGAGACCCAGTACTTC. Translating it yields CASSDSGGYQETQYF.

The chain uses TRBV15 and TRBJ2-7; 7 nucleotides match TRBD2. This CDR3 is built from 13 residues. V lost 8 bases and J lost 6; bases outside the gene matches: 10. Looked up from germline, CDR1 is LNHNV and CDR2 is YYDKDF (reference sequence). In DNA, the CDR3 is TGTGCCACCGGGTGGAGGGGAGGGTCCGAGCAGTACTTC. It specifies CATGWRGGSEQYF.

The V gene is TRBV4-2, the J gene TRBJ1-2; TRBD1 aligns across 8 bases. CDR3 length: 16 residues. Germline V gene data show CDR1 as LGHNA and CDR2 as YNFKEQ. The junction had 7 bases not matched to a gene; V was cut back by 1 base and J by 3 bases. CDR3 amino acids: CASSQATGQGYYGYTF. The DNA for the CDR3 is TGTGCCAGCAGCCAAGCGACAGGACAGGGCTACTATGGCTACACCTTC.

CDR3 loop: CASSEAMGSAPLHF. CDR3 nucleotides: TGTGCCAGCAGTGAGGCGATGGGCTCCGCACCCCTCCACTTT. The chain joins TRBV6-1 to TRBJ1-6; no firm D call. The germline V gene has CDR1 MNHNS and CDR2 SASEGT. Between the trimmed V and J ends, which lost 3 bases and 11 bases, there was a span of 14 bases. The CDR3 extends over 14 amino acids.

The chain recombines TRBV7-9 with TRBJ1-1; TRBD1 aligns across 7 bases. V trimming: 4 bases; J trimming: 4 bases; junction bases outside the gene matches: 3. The CDR3 covers 13 residues. Germline loops: CDR1 SEHNR, CDR2 FQNEAQ (reference sequence). The CDR3 is CASSSRQGTEAFF. CDR3 bases: TGTGCCAGCAGCTCGAGACAGGGCACTGAAGCTTTCTTT.

The chain joins TRBV11-3 to TRBJ2-7; D gene unclear. This CDR3 has 16 amino acids. Deletions cut 2 bases from V and 2 bases from J, with 16 bases between. Germline loops: CDR1 SGHNT, CDR2 YENEEA. The DNA of the CDR3 is TGTGCCAGCAGCTTACACCCCGGTGCCAGCACCTACGAGCAGTACTTC. Encoded protein: CASSLHPGASTYEQYF.

This sequence joins TRBV6-5 and TRBJ2-1; D might be TRBD1 (5 bases). CDR1 and CDR2 from the germline V gene are MNHEY and SVGAGI. Trimming shortened V by 8 bases and J by 10 bases, and 12 bases separated the two germline ends. CDR3 size: 11 residues. The CDR3 nucleotides are TGTGCCAGCGCGGACATCAGGGAGCAGTTCTTC. This codes for CASADIREQFF.

The chain employs TRBV10-3 and TRBJ2-1, with 10 bases aligning to TRBD2. Germline-derived CDR1 and CDR2 are ENHRY and SYGVKD. Trimming took 4 bases from V and 8 from J; bases not matched to a gene: 8. The CDR3 extends over 15 amino acids. CDR3 DNA: TGTGCCATCAGTGTTACTAGCGGGGAAGAGGATGAGCAGTTCTTC. It translates to CAISVTSGEEDEQFF.

The genes are TRBV18 and TRBJ2-7; D not certain. CDR1 is KGHSH and CDR2 is LQKENI in the germline V gene. This CDR3 is built from 13 residues. V dropped 3 bases and J dropped 4 bases, with 10 bases sitting between them. CDR3 amino acids: CASSPPTLYEQYF. In nucleotides, the CDR3 is TGTGCCAGCTCACCCCCGACACTTTACGAGCAGTACTTC.

V usage is TRBV13 and J usage is TRBJ1-4; perhaps TRBD1 as D (5 bases). Germline CDR1 and CDR2: PRHDT and FYEKMQ (reference sequence). Trimming left V 0 bases short and J 7 bases short, with 9 bases between. This CDR3 is 14 amino acids long. CDR3 region: CASSLGREGEKLFF. The CDR3 coding sequence is TGTGCCAGCAGCTTAGGCAGGGAGGGTGAAAAACTGTTTTTT.

The chain employs TRBV10-2 and TRBJ2-5, with a tentative D call TRBD1 (5 bases). The end of the DNA fits TRBJ2-7 better, so the J call may be wrong. The germline V gene has CDR1 WSHSY and CDR2 SAAADI. CDR3 size: 13 residues. Here the CDR3 reads CASSPGHPYEQYF. CDR3 coding DNA: TGCGCCAGCAGTCCAGGACATCCCTACGAGCAGTACTTC.

This clone appeared a few times. This sequence joins TRBV29-1 and TRBJ2-1; 7 bases are a match to TRBD1. V shed 2 bases, J shed 5 bases, and the junction held 3 bases outside the gene matches. The CDR3 runs 13 residues. CDR1 is SQVTM and CDR2 is ANQGSEA in the germline V gene. This chain's CDR3 is CSVERGQHNEQFF. The DNA of the CDR3 is TGCAGCGTTGAAAGGGGACAGCACAATGAGCAGTTCTTC.

The J gene is TRBJ1-1, the V gene TRBV18, with TRBD1 matching over 7 bases. This CDR3 contains 15 residues. CDR1 is KGHSH, CDR2 LQKENI, per germline. V shed 5 bases and J 5 bases; nucleotides not matched to a gene: 11. This CDR3 reads CASSTESGGRTEAFF. Written as DNA, the CDR3 is TGTGCCAGCTCAACGGAATCAGGGGGGCGGACTGAAGCTTTCTTT. Using reference TRBV18 and TRBJ1-1 for the parts outside the CDR3, the full variable domain is NAGVMQNPRHLVRRRGQEARLRCSPMKGHSHVYWYRQLPEEGLKFMVYLQKENIIDESGMPKERFSAEFPKEGPSILRIQQVVRGDSAAYFCASSTESGGRTEAFFGQGTRLTVV.

This chain joins TRBV6-6 and TRBJ1-1; 8 bases match TRBD1. CDR1 is MNHNY, CDR2 SVGAGI, per germline (reference sequence). This CDR3 has 13 amino acids. V lost 6 bases to trimming and J lost 11 bases; unmatched junction nucleotides: 11. The CDR3 DNA reads as TGTGCCAGCAGGGGACAGGCTGGGAATCGGGCTTTCTTT. Residues: CASRGQAGNRAFF.

The chain links TRBV7-3 to TRBJ1-5; 9 bases map to TRBD1. The CDR3 covers 17 residues. V gave up 3 bases and J gave up 1 base; unmatched junction bases: 7. The V gene's germline CDR1 is SGHTA and CDR2 FQGTGA. CDR3 region: CASSLGQGSESNQPQHF. The CDR3 DNA follows: TGTGCCAGCAGCTTGGGACAGGGTTCGGAAAGCAATCAGCCCCAGCATTTT. Full variable domain (rest looked up from reference TRBV7-3 and TRBJ1-5): GAGVSQTPSNKVTEKGKYVELRCDPISGHTALYWYRQSLGQGPEFLIYFQGTGAADDSGLPNDRFFAVRPEGSVSTLKIQRTERGDSAVYLCASSLGQGSESNQPQHFGDGTRLSIL.